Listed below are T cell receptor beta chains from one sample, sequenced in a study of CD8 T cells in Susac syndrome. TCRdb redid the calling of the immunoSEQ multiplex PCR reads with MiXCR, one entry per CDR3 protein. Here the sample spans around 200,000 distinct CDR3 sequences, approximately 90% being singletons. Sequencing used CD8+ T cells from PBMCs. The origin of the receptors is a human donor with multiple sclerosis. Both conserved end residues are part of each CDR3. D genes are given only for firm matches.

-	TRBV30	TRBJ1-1	TGTGCCTGGAAGACGGTAAACACTGAAGCTTTCTTT	CAWKTVNTEAFF
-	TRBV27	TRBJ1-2	TGTGCCAGCAGTTTATCCAATCCCGTAGCTAACTATGGCTACACCTTC	CASSLSNPVANYGYTF
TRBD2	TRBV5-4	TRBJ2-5	TGTGCCAGCAGCTTCGCACTAGCGGGGGAAGAGACCCAGTACTTC	CASSFALAGEETQYF
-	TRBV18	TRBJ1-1	TGTGCCAGCTCACCAGCCCCGAACACTGAAGCTTTCTTT	CASSPAPNTEAFF
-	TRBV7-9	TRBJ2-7	TGTGCCAGCAGCCCGACAAGAAGCGCTAGCTCCTACGAGCAGTACTTC	CASSPTRSASSYEQYF
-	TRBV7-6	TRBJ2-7	TGTGCCAGCAGCCTTAAGGGCGAGTACGAGCAGTACTTC	CASSLKGEYEQYF
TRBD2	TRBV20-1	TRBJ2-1	TGCAGTGCTCCGCTCCCGGGAGGATTATATGAGCAGTTCTTC	CSAPLPGGLYEQFF
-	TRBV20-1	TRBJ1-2	TGCAGTGCTAGAGATTCCGTCAGTTATTATGGCTACACCTTC	CSARDSVSYYGYTF
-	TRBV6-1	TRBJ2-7	TGTGCCAGCACCGGCGGCGAGCAGTACTTC	CASTGGEQYF
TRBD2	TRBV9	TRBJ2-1	TGTGCCAGCAGCGCGATAGCGGGGGGCTACAATGAGCAGTTCTTC	CASSAIAGGYNEQFF